The clone carrying this TCR beta chain was seen repeatedly, ten times or more. Its antigen is currently unknown. The sample belongs to a study of human T cells and chemical hapten exposure. Study background: For the roughly 24-week duration of the study, patients were given weekly doses of diphenylcyclopropenone on the scalp. 0.01% DPC was applied to the upper back in patch tests, which were read at 6 days. Per-sample TCR yields varied mainly from small pooled library volume differences.

Overall study results and limits: Patch test scores rose with PT1 expanded TCR counts, a positive correlation.

CDR1 and CDR2 (germline): MGHRA, YSYEKL. Between the trimmed V and J ends, which lost 0 bases and 4 bases, there was a span of 9 bases. CDR3 length: 15 amino acids. The time point is: pre-sensitization, week 0. Documented treatment: therapeutic diphenylcyclopropenone sensitization with weekly scalp DPC. TCRdb re-analysed the RACE reads in MiXCR, keeping a single row per CDR3 protein. The sample has about 80,000 distinct CDR3 sequences, 14% seen once. The sample in question was whole blood, obtained in connection with sensitization to the hapten diphenylcyclopropenone (DPC). The sequence came from a woman aged 50 to 60 with alopecia areata. Some clones in this sample may be carry-over from other donors' samples. V usage is TRBV4-1 and J usage is TRBJ2-2, with D uncertain. The DNA for the CDR3 is TGCGCCAGCAGCCAAGAAGGAAGACCCACCGGGGAGCTGTTTTTT. Protein sequence: CASSQEGRPTGELFF.